The 7 T cell receptor beta chains reported below all come from one sample, sequenced in a study of blood T cells in healthy people across ages. PCR was performed a second time for roughly 7 to 11 cycles using a sample-barcoded 5' primer and a J-beta primer mix. One entry per CDR3 protein results from TCRdb running MiXCR on the 5' RACE reads. The sample shows more than 650,000 distinct CDR3 sequences, approximately 24% of them seen only once. The data also belong to a second study, concerning T cells of mothers and their children.

The sequencing sample was made of blood. These receptors originate from a boy between 5 and 17 years old in good health.

This clonotype was observed a few times. The genes are TRBV9 and TRBJ1-2; 7 bases align to TRBD1. Germline V CDR1 and CDR2: SGDLS, YYNGEE. The CDR3 totals 13 residues. Trimming took 2 bases from V and 8 from J; bases not matched to a gene: 6. The chain's CDR3 is CASSVEQGRGYTF. Written as DNA, the CDR3 is TGTGCCAGCAGCGTCGAACAGGGGCGCGGCTACACCTTC.

This clonotype was counted a few times. J is TRBJ2-7 and V is TRBV5-1; 9 bases are shared with TRBD1. Trimming cost V 2 bases and J 6 bases; bases outside gene matches: 9. The germline V gene has CDR1 SGHRS and CDR2 YFSETQ. The CDR3 spans 15 residues. In nucleotides, the CDR3 is TGCGCCAGCAGCTTAACCGGCACAGGGGGCGCCGAGCAGTACTTC. It translates to CASSLTGTGGAEQYF.

This clonotype was detected a few times. The chain links TRBV2 to TRBJ2-7; D is unclear. CDR1 SNHLY and CDR2 FYNNEI come from the germline V gene. With 10 bases removed from V and 3 bases from J, the gap between germline ends came to 10 bases. The CDR3 consists of 11 residues. The CDR3 DNA is TGTGCCATGACCGTCGGCTACGAGCAGTACTTC. Translation: CAMTVGYEQYF.

The V gene is TRBV6-6, the J gene TRBJ2-5; D is undetermined. V shed 5 bases and J shed 5 bases, with 12 bases lying between them. This CDR3 is 13 amino acids long. Per the germline V gene, CDR1 is MNHNY and CDR2 is SVGAGI (reference sequence). The chain's CDR3 is CASSPSYRETQYF. The CDR3 bases are TGTGCCAGCAGTCCGTCGTATAGGGAGACCCAGTACTTC.

The chain joins TRBV6-1 to TRBJ1-2, with D maybe TRBD1 (5 bases). The ends were cut back, 5 bases at V and 7 bases at J, with 14 bases in the middle. Germline CDR1 is MNHNS and CDR2 is SASEGT. This CDR3 is 13 amino acids long. The CDR3 protein is CASSPIDRGGYTF. The CDR3 DNA is TGTGCCAGCAGTCCCATCGACAGAGGTGGCTACACCTTC.

As concerns this clonotype: No DNA is shown, since the ends of the CDR3 on it are uncertain; the CDR3 is the one TCRdb lists. The rearrangement joins TRBV20-1 to TRBJ1-2. Germline V gene data show CDR1 as DFQATT and CDR2 as SNEGSKA (reference sequence). Termini included, the CDR3 measures 12 amino acids. The CDR3 loop is CSALTANYGCTF.

The CDR3, as DNA: TGCGCCAGCAACATGGACATCCAAGAGACCCAGTACTTC. Translated, it gives CASNMDIQETQYF. The chain uses TRBV5-1 and TRBJ2-5, with D tentatively TRBD1 (5 bases). The CDR3 length is 13 residues. V was pared by 6 bases and J by 1 base, with 10 bases between. Germline values: CDR1 SGHRS, CDR2 YFSETQ. Together with reference TRBV5-1 and TRBJ2-5, the CDR3 gives the full variable domain: KAGVTQTPRYLIKTRGQQVTLSCSPISGHRSVSWYQQTPGQGLQFLFEYFSETQRNKGNFPGRFSGRQFSNSRSEMNVSTLELGDSALYLCASNMDIQETQYFGPGTRLLVL.